These 25 T cell receptor beta chains share one sample of origin, sequenced in a study of cytomegalovirus exposure and HLA in healthy donors. With 60 Vbeta and 13 Jbeta primers, the PCR was carried out. Assay used: immunoSEQ multiplex PCR; TCRdb lists only in-frame clones, some missing. The sample records tens of thousands of clones, around 76% being singletons. Material for sequencing was PBMCs. The origin of the receptors is a male donor in good health and CMV-seropositive.

This clone was observed at least ten times. The rearrangement joins TRBV7-2 to TRBJ1-5; D gene unclear. V lost 2 bases to trimming and J lost 0 bases, with 8 bases between them. Germline loops: CDR1 SGHTA, CDR2 FQGNSA. The CDR3 is 15 amino acids. The DNA of the CDR3 is TGTGCCAGCAGCTTAACCCCAGGTAGCAATCAGCCCCAGCATTTT. The encoded protein is CASSLTPGSNQPQHF. The full variable domain, its missing parts supplied by reference TRBV7-2 and TRBJ1-5, is GAGVSQSPSNKVTEKGKDVELRCDPISGHTALYWYRQSLGQGLEFLIYFQGNSAPDKSGLPSDRFSAERTGGSVSTLTIQRTQQEDSAVYLCASSLTPGSNQPQHFGDGTRLSIL.

As for this clone: The same CDR3 also results from other DNA sequences found in this sample. The J gene is TRBJ1-2, the V gene TRBV6-1; perhaps TRBD1 as D (5 bases). The germline CDR1 and CDR2 sequences are MNHNS and SASEGT. This CDR3 spans 13 amino acids. Trimming stripped 2 bases from V and 3 bases from J, with 7 bases between. The CDR3 loop reads CASSETGYYGYTF. For the CDR3, the DNA is TGTGCCAGCAGTGAAACAGGATACTATGGCTACACCTTC.

The rearrangement links TRBV7-6 to TRBJ2-7; D remains ambiguous. The CDR3 contains 14 residues. Germline V gene sequence: CDR1 SGHVS, CDR2 FNYEAQ. The V end was cut by 5 bases, the J end by 0 bases, with 11 bases between. The CDR3 sequence is CASSLSAVSYEQYF. CDR3 sequence (DNA): TGTGCCAGCAGCCTATCGGCGGTCTCCTACGAGCAGTACTTC.

The rearrangement joins TRBV19 to TRBJ2-7; D remains unclear. V was trimmed by 5 bases and J by 3 bases, leaving 11 bases between them. CDR1 is LNHDA and CDR2 is SQIVND in the germline V gene (reference sequence). This CDR3 has 13 residues. This CDR3 is CASSPAGGYEQYF. CDR3 in DNA: TGTGCCAGTAGTCCCGCCGGTGGCTACGAGCAGTACTTC.

CDR3 sequence: CASRQGLSEQYF. The CDR3 coding sequence is TGTGCCAGTCGCCAGGGATTGTCCGAGCAGTACTTC. The chain has TRBV19 and TRBJ2-7, with D perhaps TRBD1 (5 bases). Germline loops: CDR1 LNHDA, CDR2 SQIVND (reference sequence). The CDR3 covers 12 residues. The V gene lost 8 bases and the J gene lost 6 bases, with 14 bases spanning the gap. Full variable domain (missing parts from reference TRBV19 and TRBJ2-7): DGGITQSPKYLFRKEGQNVTLSCEQNLNHDAMYWYRQDPGQGLRLIYYSQIVNDFQKGDIAEGYSVSREKKESFPLTVTSAQKNPTAFYLCASRQGLSEQYFGPGTRLTVT.

The CDR3 here is CASSTPGGLMNTEAFF. In nucleotides, the CDR3 is TGTGCCAGTAGTACACCAGGGGGGCTTATGAACACTGAAGCTTTCTTT. J is TRBJ1-1 and V is TRBV19, with 7 bases aligning to TRBD1. With 4 bases clipped from V and 0 bases from J, the junction kept 8 bases outside the gene matches. CDR1 is LNHDA, CDR2 SQIVND, per germline (reference sequence). The CDR3 contains 16 residues.

The gene calls are TRBV5-1 and TRBJ2-3; 9 nucleotides match TRBD1. Germline assignment: CDR1 SGHRS and CDR2 YFSETQ. The CDR3 has 14 amino acids. V shed 1 base and J 6 bases; nucleotides not matched to a gene: 3. The CDR3 nucleotides are TGCGCCAGCAGCTTGACAGGGGGCATCGATACGCAGTATTTT. Protein product: CASSLTGGIDTQYF.

J is TRBJ1-3 and V is TRBV6-1; D call uncertain. Germline V gene lookup returns CDR1 MNHNS and CDR2 SASEGT. V lost 5 bases and J 4 bases, leaving 15 bases between the germline ends. This CDR3 spans 15 amino acids. This CDR3 reads CASSPRVVEGNTIYF. The DNA of the CDR3 is TGTGCCAGCAGTCCGAGGGTAGTCGAAGGAAACACCATATATTTT.

This sequence joins TRBV10-2 and TRBJ2-1, with TRBD2 identical over 7 bases. V shed 4 bases and J 2 bases; nucleotides not matched to a gene: 8. Germline V gene lookup returns CDR1 WSHSY and CDR2 SAAADI. The CDR3 extends over 16 amino acids. The CDR3 bases are TGCGCCAGCAGTGGATTGTCGAGCGGGGCCTACAATGAGCAGTTCTTC. It encodes CASSGLSSGAYNEQFF.

This clone has only a few counts. This chain joins TRBV14 and TRBJ2-7, with unresolved D. V was clipped by 3 bases and J by 6 bases, with 6 bases between them. The CDR3 is made up of 11 amino acids. Germline CDR1 SGHDN, CDR2 FVKESK. This CDR3 is CASSHAAEQYF. For the CDR3, the DNA is TGTGCCAGCAGCCATGCGGCCGAGCAGTACTTC.

The chain joins TRBV7-9 to TRBJ1-2, with TRBD1 matching over 7 bases. CDR1 SEHNR and CDR2 FQNEAQ come from the germline V gene (reference sequence). CDR3 length: 17 amino acids. J was trimmed by 4 bases and V by 4 bases; bases with no gene match: 15. In DNA form, the CDR3 reads TGTGCCAGCAGCTCCGGGTTGCGGCCAGGGGGACTCTATGGCTACACCTTC. This codes for CASSSGLRPGGLYGYTF.

This chain joins TRBV6-1 and TRBJ2-5; possibly TRBD1 for D (5 bases). V was clipped by 2 bases and J by 3 bases, with 10 bases between them. The germline V gene encodes CDR1 MNHNS and CDR2 SASEGT. This CDR3 comprises 14 residues. The CDR3 nucleotides are TGTGCCAGCAGTGAACCGGGCAGGGAAGAGACCCAGTACTTC. Translated, it gives CASSEPGREETQYF.

The rearrangement links TRBV5-1 to TRBJ2-7, with D maybe TRBD2 (5 bases). Trimming took off 0 bases at V and 9 bases at J, with 22 bases between the two ends. This CDR3 spans 16 amino acids. Germline V lookup: CDR1 SGHRS, CDR2 YFSETQ. This CDR3 reads CASSLVYAGLNPGQYF. DNA of the CDR3: TGCGCCAGCAGCTTGGTTTATGCGGGCCTAAACCCGGGGCAGTACTTC.

This rearrangement joins TRBV21-1 to TRBJ2-3; the D segment call TRBD2 is taken from the table without a DNA check. TRBV21-1 is a listed pseudogene. This CDR3 has 16 residues. The CDR3 sequence: CASSKTSGGGTDTQYF. The CDR3, as DNA: TGTGCCAGCAGCAAGACTAGCGGGGGAGGCACAGATACGCAGTATTTT.

The chain joins TRBV5-6 to TRBJ2-7; TRBD1 matches 7 bases. From germline, CDR1 is SGHDT and CDR2 YYEEEE. CDR3 length equals 15 residues. Trimming cost V 2 bases and J 2 bases; bases outside gene matches: 7. The CDR3 nucleotides are TGTGCCAGCAGCTTAATGCGGACAGGACCCTACGAGCAGTACTTC. Translation gives CASSLMRTGPYEQYF.

This chain links TRBV5-6 with TRBJ2-7; D is uncertain. The CDR3 length is 13 residues. Germline-derived CDR1 and CDR2 are SGHDT and YYEEEE. V lost 1 base, J lost 5 bases, and 10 bases lay in between. CDR3 protein: CASSLYGKNEQYF. The CDR3, as DNA: TGTGCCAGCAGCTTGTACGGTAAGAACGAGCAGTACTTC.

This clone has a single count. The genes are TRBV15 and TRBJ1-2; 11 bases fit TRBD1. With V trimmed by 4 bases and J by 4 bases, 2 bases remained unmatched. CDR1 and CDR2 (germline): LNHNV, YYDKDF (reference sequence). This CDR3 has 14 amino acids. Written as DNA, the CDR3 is TGTGCCACCAGCAATGGGACAGGGGGCTATGGCTACACCTTC. Translated: CATSNGTGGYGYTF.

V is TRBV9 and J is TRBJ2-1; weak D call: TRBD2 (7 bases). Germline-derived CDR1 and CDR2 are SGDLS and YYNGEE. The CDR3 loop spans 15 amino acids. The germline V and J ends were trimmed by 0 bases and 6 bases, with 13 bases remaining between them. In DNA form, the CDR3 reads TGTGCCAGCAGCGTAGACGGGGGGCGGATCAATGAGCAGTTCTTC. This sequence encodes CASSVDGGRINEQFF.

This clone was counted only a few times. This chain uses TRBV28 with TRBJ1-2; no reliable D call. Germline V gives CDR1 MDHEN, CDR2 SYDVKM. The CDR3 spans 13 residues. Trimming left V 8 bases short and J 4 bases short, with 14 bases between. CDR3 bases: TGTGCCAGCTTCCAAGCGGGGTTCTATGGCTACACCTTC. Its protein product is CASFQAGFYGYTF.

This rearrangement joins TRBV30 to TRBJ1-4; 7 bases match TRBD1. With V trimmed by 4 bases and J by 7 bases, 15 bases remained unmatched. The CDR3 contains 16 residues. Germline values: CDR1 GTSNPN, CDR2 SVGIG (reference sequence). CDR3 protein: CAWTLSDRDEFEKLFF. The CDR3 DNA reads as TGTGCCTGGACATTGAGTGACAGGGACGAATTTGAAAAACTGTTTTTT.

Only one count was recorded for this clone. This chain's CDR3 is CASSGGQTGTNEKLFF. CDR3 DNA sequence: TGTGCCAGCAGCGGAGGACAAACCGGGACTAATGAAAAACTGTTTTTT. The rearrangement uses TRBV9 and TRBJ1-4; possibly TRBD1 for D (5 bases). Germline V gives CDR1 SGDLS, CDR2 YYNGEE. Trimming removed 3 bases at V and 2 bases at J, with 14 bases between. This CDR3 region has 16 residues.

As to this clone: Additional DNA sequences in this sample encode the identical CDR3. The gene calls are TRBV6-6 and TRBJ2-1; 7 positions agree with TRBD2. J lost 0 bases, V lost 2 bases, and 1 base had no gene match. The germline CDR1 and CDR2 sequences are MNHNY and SVGAGI (reference sequence). The CDR3 covers 15 residues. The CDR3 DNA reads TGTGCCAGCAGTTACGGGGGGGGCTCCTACAATGAGCAGTTCTTC. It encodes CASSYGGGSYNEQFF.

The V and J genes are TRBV7-9 and TRBJ2-1; 8 bases fit TRBD2. Germline V gene sequence: CDR1 SEHNR, CDR2 FQNEAQ (reference sequence). Trimming took 5 bases from V and 0 from J; bases not matched to a gene: 12. The CDR3 sequence is 18 residues long. The DNA for the CDR3 is TGTGCCAGCAGCGCCTTAACTAGCGGCCCTAGCTCCTACAATGAGCAGTTCTTC. The encoded protein is CASSALTSGPSSYNEQFF.

The chain links TRBV7-2 to TRBJ2-3, with D uncertain. The CDR3 length is 14 residues. V was cut by 1 base and J by 1 base, with 6 bases left in between. CDR1 is SGHTA, CDR2 FQGNSA, per germline. The CDR3 DNA reads as TGTGCCAGCAGCTTAGAAGGAGGCACAGATACGCAGTATTTT. Protein: CASSLEGGTDTQYF. The full variable domain, with the rest looked up from reference TRBV7-2 and TRBJ2-3, is GAGVSQSPSNKVTEKGKDVELRCDPISGHTALYWYRQSLGQGLEFLIYFQGNSAPDKSGLPSDRFSAERTGGSVSTLTIQRTQQEDSAVYLCASSLEGGTDTQYFGPGTRLTVL.

This chain joins TRBV7-2 and TRBJ1-2, with a possible D match to TRBD1 (5 bases). The CDR3 has 15 amino acids. Germline values: CDR1 SGHTA, CDR2 FQGNSA. V was trimmed by 5 bases and J by 5 bases, leaving 18 bases between them. The CDR3, as DNA: TGTGCCAGCAGCAGATCCCAACAGGTGGTTTATGGCTACACCTTC. Encoded protein: CASSRSQQVVYGYTF.